This T cell receptor beta chain was sequenced for a study of Ad26.COV2.S vaccination and SARS-CoV-2 variants. Treatment given: over 15 received Ad26.COV2.S at low or high dose, single or two shots; 5 received placebo; per-sample allocation not given. On day 63 after the first injection, vaccine and placebo recipients gave samples. The CDR3 length is 13 residues. Trimming pared 5 bases from V and 4 bases from J, leaving 12 bases between. The V gene's germline CDR1 is MDHEN and CDR2 SYDVKM. Sequencing was performed with immunoSEQ multiplex PCR; in TCRdb, only in-frame clones are kept and a portion is missing. The profile shows fewer than 600,000 clones, 89% of them singletons.

The specimen comprised peripheral blood, sampled in a trial of Ad26.COV2.S vaccine versus placebo. The origin of this receptor is a person between 18 and 65 years old who received the Ad26.COV2.S COVID-19 vaccine or a placebo. The V call is TRBV28, the J call TRBJ2-7, with a possible D match to TRBD2 (6 bases). CDR3 sequence (DNA): TGTGCCAGCAGTCCCGGGAGAAGGTACGAGCAGTACTTC. This translates into CASSPGRRYEQYF.